Listed below are T cell receptor beta chains from one sample, sequenced in a study of cytomegalovirus exposure and HLA in healthy donors. TCRdb's copy holds only in-frame clones and misses some; the assay was immunoSEQ multiplex PCR. The table includes some 150,000 clones, around four fifths detected once. Specimen: PBMCs. All receptors derive from a woman between 45 and 60 years old in good health and CMV-seronegative. CDR3s include the opening cysteine and the closing phenylalanine or tryptophan. The order of the fields is J gene, V gene, clone size, D gene, CDR3 DNA, CDR3 protein. A D gene is named only where the DNA matches it firmly. Some rows have no size entry. The others give once, few or many, or a class for an expanded clone.

>TRBJ2-1|TRBV27|.|.
TGTGCCAGCAGTTTAGCGGTGGAGGGGTACAATGAGCAGTTCTTC
CASSLAVEGYNEQFF
>TRBJ1-5|TRBV7-2|.|TRBD1
TGTGCCAGCAGCAGCGAGACAGGGGATTATCAGCCCCAGCATTTT
CASSSETGDYQPQHF
>TRBJ1-1|TRBV30|.|.
TGTGCCTGGAGTGTAAGAGTCGACACTGAAGCTTTCTTT
CAWSVRVDTEAFF
>TRBJ2-1|TRBV2|few|TRBD1
TGTGCCAGCAGTCCGGACAGGGACAATGAGCAGTTCTTC
CASSPDRDNEQFF
>TRBJ2-3|TRBV4-1|.|TRBD2
TGCGCCAGCAGCCAAGAAAGGACTAGCGGGAGTACTGCAGATACGCAGTATTTT
CASSQERTSGSTADTQYF
>TRBJ2-1|TRBV6-5|.|TRBD2
TGTGCCAGCAGACTAGCGGGAGATCAATACAATGAGCAGTTCTTC
CASRLAGDQYNEQFF
>TRBJ1-1|TRBV7-9|.|.
TGTGCCAGCTCCAACAGCGGGAGGGATTGGGGCACTGAAGCTTTCTTT
CASSNSGRDWGTEAFF
>TRBJ2-7|TRBV6-5|few|TRBD2
TGTGCCAGCAGCCGGACTAGCGGCTACGAGCAGTACTTC
CASSRTSGYEQYF
>TRBJ2-1|TRBV19|.|.
TGTGCCAGTAGTATTGCGGACTACAATGAGCAGTTCTTC
CASSIADYNEQFF
>TRBJ1-1|TRBV7-9|few|.
TGTGCCAGCAGCTTAGGTCGTATGAACACTGAAGCTTTCTTT
CASSLGRMNTEAFF
>TRBJ2-7|TRBV11-2|once|.
TGTGCCAGCAGCTTAGGGAATACAGGGTCCCCCTACGAGCAGTACTTC
CASSLGNTGSPYEQYF
>TRBJ2-7|TRBV5-1|many|.
TGCGCCAGCAGCTTGTATTTACACGTCGAGCAGTACTTC
CASSLYLHVEQYF
>TRBJ1-5|TRBV7-9|.|TRBD1
TGTGCCAGCAGCTCGACAGGGGGCAATCAGCCCCAGCATTTT
CASSSTGGNQPQHF
>TRBJ2-5|TRBV27|.|.
TGTGCCAGCAGTTTCACCTGGGAACAGGCCGTGGAGACCCAGTACTTC
CASSFTWEQAVETQYF
>TRBJ2-2|TRBV6-6|.|.
TGTGCCAGCCGGGAGTCAGGGACCGGGGAGCTGTTTTTT
CASRESGTGELFF
>TRBJ2-5|TRBV9|.|TRBD2
TGTGCCAGCAGCCCCAGGACTAGCGGGGGAGAGACCCAGTACTTC
CASSPRTSGGETQYF
>TRBJ2-7|TRBV19|.|.
TGTGCCAGTAGGTATAGAGGGAGCGGCTACGAGCAGTACTTC
CASRYRGSGYEQYF
>TRBJ1-6|TRBV5-6|.|.
TGTGCCAGCAGCTTGTGGGGACTTCAGGGCAATTCACCCCTCCACTTT
CASSLWGLQGNSPLHF
>TRBJ1-5|TRBV7-8|.|.
TGTGCCAGCAGCTTGGGCTCCTTCCAGGGGCCCGGGAGCAATCAGCCCCAGCATTTT
CASSLGSFQGPGSNQPQHF
>TRBJ2-7|TRBV28|.|.
TGTGCCAGCAGCCCCGATACGGGGTTTACAGTTTACGAGCAGTACTTC
CASSPDTGFTVYEQYF